Below are 27 T cell receptor beta chains sequenced from a single sample in a study of blood T cells in healthy people across ages. For the second PCR, which ran for about 7 to 11 cycles, a sample-barcoded 5' primer and a J-beta primer mix were used. Via MiXCR, TCRdb re-called the 5' RACE reads, giving one row per CDR3 protein. The table has roughly 930,000 distinct CDR3 sequences, about 44% seen once. Sequencing was performed on blood. Every receptor here comes from a man aged 25-45 years in good health.

The V and J genes are TRBV10-3 and TRBJ2-1, with TRBD2 matching 8 bases. Looked up from germline, CDR1 is ENHRY and CDR2 is SYGVKD. The junction had 9 bases not matched to a gene; V was cut back by 6 bases and J by 8 bases. This CDR3 has 14 residues. CDR3 sequence: CAIRTGGHIHEQFF. As DNA, the CDR3 is TGTGCCATCAGGACGGGGGGGCATATCCATGAGCAGTTCTTC.

V gene TRBV28 combines with J gene TRBJ2-1; the match to TRBD2 covers 7 bases. Losses at the gene ends were 11 bases for V and 7 bases for J; bases not matched to a gene: 8. Germline V gives CDR1 MDHEN, CDR2 SYDVKM. The CDR3 loop spans 12 amino acids. CDR3 DNA sequence: TGTGCCGTCTCTATGCGGGAGAATGAGCAGTTCTTC. This translates into CAVSMRENEQFF.

This clonotype was observed many times. The V call is TRBV5-5, the J call TRBJ1-2; D perhaps matches TRBD1 (6 bases). Germline V gives CDR1 SGHKS, CDR2 YYEKEE (reference sequence). The CDR3 has 15 amino acids. Trimming took off 5 bases at V and 4 bases at J, with 18 bases between the two ends. The CDR3 nucleotides read TGTGCCAGCAGACCCCAAAACAGGGACGGCTATGGCTACACCTTC. Encoded protein: CASRPQNRDGYGYTF.

The chain couples TRBV6-5 to TRBJ2-5; a possible D gene is TRBD1 (6 bases). The CDR3 extends over 12 amino acids. The V and J ends lost 6 bases and 3 bases respectively, with 8 bases between them. Germline V lookup: CDR1 MNHEY, CDR2 SVGAGI. CDR3 in amino acids: CASSRDKETQYF. Written as DNA, the CDR3 is TGTGCCAGCAGCCGGGACAAAGAGACCCAGTACTTC.

The V gene is TRBV9, the J gene TRBJ1-2; possible D gene TRBD1, 5 bases. This CDR3 contains 14 residues. From germline, CDR1 is SGDLS and CDR2 YYNGEE. The ends were cut back, 0 bases at V and 8 bases at J, with 14 bases in the middle. CDR3: CASSVGPGHRGYTF. In nucleotides, the CDR3 is TGTGCCAGCAGCGTAGGACCAGGGCACCGAGGCTACACCTTC.

This clonotype was observed a few times. The CDR3 DNA follows: TGCAGCGTTCCTCGCGGGCCGACTTCCTACGAGCAGTACTTC. Translating gives CSVPRGPTSYEQYF. This chain joins TRBV29-1 and TRBJ2-7; possibly TRBD2 for D (5 bases). V was cut by 5 bases and J by 1 base, with 15 bases left in between. CDR1 is SQVTM and CDR2 is ANQGSEA in the germline V gene. The CDR3 is 14 amino acids.

Notes on this clonotype: An end of the junction differs from the germline gene, which may be a read error. The V call is TRBV6-2 or TRBV6-3, the J call TRBJ1-5; TRBD1 agrees at 8 bases. Per the germline V gene, CDR1 is MNHEY and CDR2 is SVGEGT. The CDR3 spans 13 residues. Here the CDR3 reads CVSSRRTGQPQHF. As DNA, the CDR3 is TGTGTCAGCAGCCGTAGGACAGGGCAGCCCCAGCATTTT.

The V gene is TRBV20-1, the J gene TRBJ1-2; no reliable D call. The CDR3 spans 16 residues. Germline CDR1 and CDR2: DFQATT and SNEGSKA (reference sequence). The V end lost 3 bases, the J end lost 8 bases, and 25 bases lay between the germline ends. CDR3 sequence reads: CSASDISAGPTGGYTF. The CDR3 DNA is TGCAGTGCTAGTGATATCTCCGCGGGCCCAACGGGGGGCTACACCTTC.

The J gene is TRBJ1-1, the V gene TRBV7-9; D gene ambiguous. The V gene's germline CDR1 is SEHNR and CDR2 FQNEAQ (reference sequence). The V gene lost 4 bases and the J gene lost 1 base, with 13 bases spanning the gap. The CDR3 covers 15 residues. The CDR3 sequence: CASSSSRLPNTEAFF. DNA for the CDR3: TGTGCCAGCAGCTCATCGCGGCTTCCGAACACTGAAGCTTTCTTT.

The genes are TRBV5-1 and TRBJ2-7; D remains unclear. The CDR3 contains 17 residues. V was clipped by 0 bases and J by 4 bases, with 20 bases between them. Per the germline V gene, CDR1 is SGHRS and CDR2 is YFSETQ. The CDR3 reads CASSLASSSQFGYEQYF. The DNA of the CDR3 is TGCGCCAGCAGCTTGGCCTCTTCAAGCCAGTTCGGGTACGAGCAGTACTTC.

J is TRBJ2-7 and V is TRBV30; TRBD1 aligns across 8 bases. The V gene end was trimmed by 8 bases and the J gene end by 6 bases; junction bases not matched to a gene: 6. This CDR3 has 11 residues. The germline gives CDR1 GTSNPN, CDR2 SVGIG (reference sequence). This chain's CDR3 is CAHGRGREQYF. The CDR3 bases are TGTGCCCACGGCAGGGGGCGCGAGCAGTACTTC.

The rearrangement links TRBV6-4 to TRBJ2-3; D is perhaps TRBD2 (5 bases). The V gene's germline CDR1 is MRHNA and CDR2 SNTAGT. The CDR3 runs 16 residues. The V gene lost 2 bases and the J gene lost 0 bases, with 12 bases spanning the gap. CDR3 in amino acids: CASSDEPAASTDTQYF. Here the CDR3 DNA reads TGTGCCAGCAGTGACGAGCCAGCGGCCAGCACAGATACGCAGTATTTT.

This clonotype has only a few counts. The chain joins TRBV7-9 to TRBJ2-1, with D possibly called TRBD1 or TRBD2 (5 bases each). Germline lookup yields CDR1 SEHNR and CDR2 FQNEAQ (reference sequence). The V end lost 5 bases, the J end lost 0 bases, and 14 bases lay between the germline ends. This CDR3 is 16 amino acids long. CDR3: CASSPESGTSYNEQFF. The CDR3 DNA sequence: TGTGCCAGCAGCCCGGAGTCCGGGACCTCCTACAATGAGCAGTTCTTC.

The V and J genes are TRBV5-1 and TRBJ1-4, with 7 bases identical to TRBD1. CDR1 is SGHRS, CDR2 YFSETQ, per germline. The CDR3 has 15 amino acids. V shed 4 bases, J shed 8 bases, and the junction held 11 bases outside the gene matches. The CDR3 is CASSTWDSGGEKLFF. CDR3 DNA sequence: TGCGCCAGCAGCACCTGGGACAGTGGCGGAGAAAAACTGTTTTTT.

The rearrangement joins TRBV5-4 to TRBJ2-1; 7 bases match TRBD2. Per the germline V gene, CDR1 is SGHNT and CDR2 is YYREEE (reference sequence). CDR3 length: 13 residues. V lost 3 bases to trimming and J lost 9 bases; unmatched junction nucleotides: 6. The CDR3 loop reads CASSSGLRGEQFF. For the CDR3, the DNA is TGTGCCAGCAGCTCGGGACTACGGGGTGAGCAGTTCTTC.

J is TRBJ2-3 and V is TRBV29-1; TRBD2 might be the D (5 bases). The V gene's germline CDR1 is SQVTM and CDR2 ANQGSEA. Between the trimmed V and J ends, which lost 2 bases and 2 bases, there was a span of 11 bases. The CDR3 extends over 14 amino acids. The CDR3 loop is CSVELDSATDTQYF. The CDR3 nucleotides are TGCAGCGTTGAACTGGATAGCGCCACAGATACGCAGTATTTT.

The chain couples TRBV7-2 to TRBJ1-4; unclear D gene. Deletions cut 2 bases from V and 7 bases from J, with 11 bases between. Germline assignment: CDR1 SGHTA and CDR2 FQGNSA. CDR3 length: 14 residues. CDR3 DNA sequence: TGTGCCAGCAGCTTAATGGGAGGGAGTGAAAAACTGTTTTTT. Its protein product is CASSLMGGSEKLFF.

This clonotype was counted between two and nine times. V is TRBV3-1 and J is TRBJ1-2; no definite D call. Trimming left V 4 bases short and J 4 bases short, with 10 bases between. The CDR3 has 13 residues. Germline CDR1 LGHDT, CDR2 YNNKEL (reference sequence). The CDR3 sequence is CASSPQSGYGYTF. The CDR3, as DNA: TGTGCCAGCAGCCCACAGAGCGGCTATGGCTACACCTTC.

The V and J genes are TRBV7-2 and TRBJ2-4; tentatively, D is TRBD2 (5 bases). The assigned J gene may be wrong: the sequence end matches TRBJ2-7 better. The germline gives CDR1 SGHTA, CDR2 FQGNSA. This CDR3 region has 13 residues. The CDR3 DNA reads as TGTGCCAGCAGCGTAGGTCCCGGGATCGAGCAGTACTTC. This sequence encodes CASSVGPGIEQYF.

The V call is TRBV12-3 or TRBV12-4, the J call TRBJ2-3; no reliable D call. V lost 5 bases to trimming and J lost 3 bases, with 9 bases between them. The CDR3 totals 13 residues. The CDR3 DNA sequence: TGTGCCAGCAGTGCCATCAAGACAGATACGCAGTATTTT. Translated, it gives CASSAIKTDTQYF.

This rearrangement joins TRBV28 to TRBJ2-5, with D possibly being TRBD2 (5 bases). The CDR3 has 16 residues. Germline loops: CDR1 MDHEN, CDR2 SYDVKM. Trimming stripped 6 bases from V and 4 bases from J, with 21 bases between. CDR3 in DNA: TGTGCCAGCAGCCGAAAGGACTCTATAGGAAGAGAGACCCAGTACTTC. Protein: CASSRKDSIGRETQYF.

This clonotype was counted between two and nine times. V usage is TRBV15 and J usage is TRBJ2-7; D remains ambiguous. Germline lookup yields CDR1 LNHNV and CDR2 YYDKDF (reference sequence). Trimming cost V 5 bases and J 1 base, with 9 bases left between them. The CDR3 is made up of 13 amino acids. Here the CDR3 reads CATSWWDSYEQYF. The CDR3 DNA is TGTGCCACCAGCTGGTGGGATTCCTACGAGCAGTACTTC.

The chain is built from TRBV10-3 and TRBJ2-5; TRBD1 aligns across 10 bases. The CDR3 has 16 residues. The germline CDR1 and CDR2 sequences are ENHRY and SYGVKD. J was trimmed by 4 bases and V by 0 bases; bases with no gene match: 5. CDR3 sequence: CAISESGTGVRETQYF. CDR3 DNA sequence: TGTGCCATCAGTGAGTCCGGGACAGGGGTACGAGAGACCCAGTACTTC.

This chain connects TRBV12-3 or TRBV12-4 to TRBJ1-4, with 9 bases aligning to TRBD1. Germline trimming cut 6 bases from V and 8 bases from J; bases unmatched to any gene: 10. The CDR3 has 15 amino acids. The CDR3 DNA reads as TGTGCCAGCAGCCGCATTTGGACAGGGGAAGAAAAACTGTTTTTT. Its protein is CASSRIWTGEEKLFF.

This sequence joins TRBV6-2 or TRBV6-3 and TRBJ2-5; 8 bases agree with TRBD2. Germline V gene lookup returns CDR1 MNHEY and CDR2 SVGEGT. This CDR3 has 15 residues. Trimming took 2 bases from V and 2 from J; bases not matched to a gene: 4. The CDR3 DNA reads TGTGCCAGCAGTTACCGGGGACTAGTACAAGAGACCCAGTACTTC. This encodes CASSYRGLVQETQYF.

The rearrangement uses TRBV10-3 and TRBJ2-7; 13 nucleotides match TRBD2. Per the germline V gene, CDR1 is ENHRY and CDR2 is SYGVKD. The CDR3 extends over 14 amino acids. The V segment lost 6 bases and the J segment 7 bases; nucleotides outside the gene matches: 6. The CDR3 is CAIRRTSGSDEQYF. Written as DNA, the CDR3 is TGTGCCATCAGGCGGACTAGCGGGAGCGATGAGCAGTACTTC.

The chain carries TRBV7-2 and TRBJ1-2; D ambiguous. V gave up 6 bases and J gave up 4 bases, with 12 bases separating them. This CDR3 has 13 amino acids. Germline values: CDR1 SGHTA, CDR2 FQGNSA. Written as DNA, the CDR3 is TGTGCCAGCAGACCCTTCGGGATCTATGGCTACACCTTC. Protein: CASRPFGIYGYTF.